A single sample is the source of the 10 T cell receptor beta chains below, sequenced in a study of T cells in Graves' hyperthyroidism and ophthalmopathy. Amplification of TCR beta CDR3 regions used RNA as the template. In the first-round RT-PCR of the TCR CDR3, the HTBI primer set was used. TCRdb re-derived calls from the multiplex PCR reads in MiXCR, one entry per CDR3 protein. Of approximately 500,000 distinct CDR3 sequences in the sample, under 60% were seen once. Sequenced: peripheral blood or thyroid tissue (not recorded which). The receptor set was obtained from a woman aged 18-30 years with Graves' hyperthyroidism.

This clonotype showed up just a few times. The rearrangement links TRBV2 to TRBJ2-7, with D unresolved. The J call may be wrong; the DNA end is better matched by TRBJ2-1. The CDR3 has 12 amino acids. CDR1 and CDR2 from the germline V gene are SNHLY and FYNNEI. The CDR3 DNA sequence: TGTGCCAGCAGTGAAAATGAAGATGAGCAGTTCTTC. Translated: CASSENEDEQFF.

V gene TRBV24-1 combines with J gene TRBJ2-1; the D gene could be TRBD1 or TRBD2 (5 bases each). V was clipped by 5 bases and J by 0 bases, with 22 bases between them. The length of the CDR3 is 19 residues. Germline V gene lookup returns CDR1 KGHDR and CDR2 SFDVKD. In DNA, the CDR3 is TGTGCCACCAGTGCCCCAGGGACCACTACGGGAAACTCCTACAATGAGCAGTTCTTC. Its translation: CATSAPGTTTGNSYNEQFF.

The V gene is TRBV5-1, the J gene TRBJ2-7; TRBD2 aligns across 8 bases. With V trimmed by 4 bases and J by 7 bases, 7 bases remained unmatched. CDR3 length: 13 residues. Germline V gene data show CDR1 as SGHRS and CDR2 as YFSETQ. The CDR3 loop reads CASSPSGYNEQYF. Written as DNA, the CDR3 is TGCGCCAGCAGCCCTAGCGGGTACAATGAGCAGTACTTC.

This clonotype was found many times. Here the CDR3 reads CASSEWVAGGEYF. Here the CDR3 DNA reads TGTGCCAGCAGTGAATGGGTAGCGGGAGGGGAGTACTTC. The J gene is TRBJ2-5, the V gene TRBV25-1, with 11 bases identical to TRBD2. The germline V gene has CDR1 MGHDK and CDR2 SYGVNS. The trim removed 1 base at V and 12 bases at J, leaving 4 bases unmatched. This CDR3 spans 13 amino acids.

There are many counts of this clonotype. The rearrangement joins TRBV7-9 to TRBJ1-1; D call uncertain. This CDR3 is 13 amino acids long. Deletions cut 5 bases from V and 1 base from J, with 8 bases between. CDR1 and CDR2 from the germline V gene are SEHNR and FQNEAQ (reference sequence). The CDR3 protein is CASSTVQNTEAFF. The CDR3, as DNA: TGTGCCAGCAGCACAGTCCAGAACACTGAAGCTTTCTTT.

A remark on this clonotype: A much larger clone lies one base from this, so it may be a read error. This rearrangement joins TRBV5-4 to TRBJ1-4; D uncertain. This CDR3 has 15 residues. Germline loops: CDR1 SGHNT, CDR2 YYREEE (reference sequence). V dropped 0 bases and J dropped 1 base, with 7 bases sitting between them. The CDR3 DNA is TGTGCCAGCAGCTTGGGTCGGGAAACTAATGAAAAACTGTTTTTT. Its translation: CASSLGRETNEKLFF.

V gene TRBV7-6 combines with J gene TRBJ2-2; the match to TRBD2 covers 11 bases. V shed 3 bases, J shed 9 bases, and the junction held 0 bases outside the gene matches. Per germline, CDR1 SGHVS and CDR2 FNYEAQ. There are 13 residues in the CDR3. The CDR3 reads CASSLTSGRELFF. Written as DNA, the CDR3 is TGTGCCAGCAGCTTGACTAGCGGGAGGGAGCTGTTTTTT.

In this sample, this clonotype turned up many times. This chain joins TRBV20-1 and TRBJ1-2, with D tentatively TRBD1 (6 bases). This CDR3 region has 11 residues. CDR1 is DFQATT, CDR2 SNEGSKA, per germline (reference sequence). The CDR3 coding sequence is TGCAATGGGGGGGGGGCTTATGGCTACACCTTC. Translation gives CNGGGAYGYTF.

V usage is TRBV4-1 and J usage is TRBJ2-7; 8 bases agree with TRBD2. The length of the CDR3 is 16 residues. The V gene's germline CDR1 is MGHRA and CDR2 YSYEKL. Trimming took 4 bases from V and 2 from J; bases not matched to a gene: 10. CDR3 sequence reads: CASSPGGAGNAYEQYF. DNA for the CDR3: TGCGCCAGCAGCCCGGGGGGGGCGGGGAATGCCTACGAGCAGTACTTC.

This clonotype was detected many times. V is TRBV7-2 and J is TRBJ2-2; 10 nucleotides align to TRBD2. The CDR3 is 21 residues long. J was trimmed by 2 bases and V by 4 bases; bases with no gene match: 19. Germline CDR1 reads SGHTA; CDR2 reads FQGNSA. CDR3: CASSSSGTSGTFRGNTGELFF. The CDR3 bases are TGTGCCAGCAGCTCCAGCGGTACTAGCGGGACTTTTCGGGGCAACACCGGGGAGCTGTTTTTT.